The 6 T cell receptor beta chains below come from one sample, sequenced in a study of blood T cell repertoires in COVID-19. Clones were sequenced by immunoSEQ multiplex PCR, and TCRdb holds only the in-frame ones, with some missing. The table has 110,000 or so clones, 70% to 80% seen once; the top ten hold roughly 5.6%. Sequenced input: peripheral blood. The receptors were gathered from a man between 70 and 80 years old with acute or convalescent COVID-19.

This chain links TRBV12-3 or TRBV12-4 with TRBJ2-3, with D possibly TRBD1 on 5 matching bases. The CDR3 spans 13 residues. Trimming took off 8 bases at V and 4 bases at J, with 13 bases between the two ends. CDR3 DNA sequence: TGTGCCAGCTCGACAGAGCCAGCAGATACGCAGTATTTT. Amino acid sequence: CASSTEPADTQYF.

The rearrangement joins TRBV5-8 to TRBJ1-5, with D perhaps TRBD1 (5 bases). The CDR3 is 14 residues long. The germline V gene encodes CDR1 SGHTS and CDR2 YDEGEE. V gave up 2 bases and J gave up 4 bases, with 10 bases separating them. This chain's CDR3 is CASSLRQGNQPQHF. CDR3 in DNA: TGTGCCAGCAGCTTAAGGCAGGGAAATCAGCCCCAGCATTTT.

The gene calls are TRBV6-5 and TRBJ1-6; TRBD1 agrees at 10 bases. Germline trimming cut 6 bases from V and 8 bases from J; bases unmatched to any gene: 4. Germline assignment: CDR1 MNHEY and CDR2 SVGAGI. CDR3 length: 14 residues. For the CDR3, the DNA is TGTGCCAGCAGACTAGGGACAGGGGATTCACCCCTCCACTTT. It specifies CASRLGTGDSPLHF.

This chain links TRBV28 with TRBJ1-3, with D possibly TRBD1 on 5 matching bases. Trimming pared 4 bases from V and 5 bases from J, leaving 12 bases between. The CDR3 consists of 14 residues. CDR1 and CDR2 (germline): MDHEN, SYDVKM. CDR3 region: CASSSEQARNTIYF. For the CDR3, the DNA is TGTGCCAGCAGTTCGGAACAGGCCAGAAACACCATATATTTT.

The chain is built from TRBV9 and TRBJ2-5; 8 bases align to TRBD1. The junction had 6 bases not matched to a gene; V was cut back by 0 bases and J by 5 bases. Germline CDR1 reads SGDLS; CDR2 reads YYNGEE. This CDR3 has 15 residues. CDR3 loop: CASSVGSGGWETQYF. The CDR3 DNA reads TGTGCCAGCAGCGTAGGGTCAGGGGGCTGGGAGACCCAGTACTTC.

This clone was detected a few times. The chain is built from TRBV2 and TRBJ2-1, with 11 bases matching TRBD1. After removal of 6 bases from V and 8 bases from J, the junction contained 9 bases not matched to a gene. Per the germline V gene, CDR1 is SNHLY and CDR2 is FYNNEI. The CDR3 runs 15 residues. The CDR3 coding sequence is TGTGCCAGCAGCACCGGGACAGGGGGACGGGATGAGCAGTTCTTC. This encodes CASSTGTGGRDEQFF.